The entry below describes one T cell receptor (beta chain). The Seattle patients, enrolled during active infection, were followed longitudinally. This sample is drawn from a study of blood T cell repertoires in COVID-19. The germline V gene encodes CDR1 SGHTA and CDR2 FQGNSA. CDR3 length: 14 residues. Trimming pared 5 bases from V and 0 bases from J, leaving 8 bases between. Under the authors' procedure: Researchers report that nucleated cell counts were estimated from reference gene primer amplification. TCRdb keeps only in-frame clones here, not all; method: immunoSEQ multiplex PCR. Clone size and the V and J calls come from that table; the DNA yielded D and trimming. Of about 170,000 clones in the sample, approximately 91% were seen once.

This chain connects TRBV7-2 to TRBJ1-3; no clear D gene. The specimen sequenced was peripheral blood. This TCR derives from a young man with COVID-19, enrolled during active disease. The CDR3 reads CASSPQSSGNTIYF. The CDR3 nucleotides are TGTGCCAGCAGCCCACAGAGCTCTGGAAACACCATATATTTT.